Listed below are T cell receptor beta chains from one sample, sequenced in a study of cytomegalovirus exposure and HLA in healthy donors. TCRdb's copy holds only in-frame clones and misses some; the assay was immunoSEQ multiplex PCR. The sample holds around 140,000 clones; about 80% are singletons and the top ten take more than 9.5%. Sequenced input: PBMCs. The source is a woman in her fifties or sixties in good health and CMV-seropositive. The CDR3 runs from the conserved cysteine through the conserved F or W. Fields, in order: J gene, clone size, D gene, V gene, CDR3 DNA, CDR3 protein. A D gene is named only where the DNA matches it firmly. A clone size is listed for some rows: how often the clone was seen (once, few, many), or a class if it is expanded.

TRBJ2-2,.,TRBD2,TRBV6-6,TGTGCCAGCAGTTACCCAATCGGACTAGACAGCGGGGAGCTGTTTTTT,CASSYPIGLDSGELFF
TRBJ1-5,.,.,TRBV19,TGTGCCACCGAGAGGACGAGCAAAGGGGGCAATCAGCCCCAGCATTTT,CATERTSKGGNQPQHF
TRBJ2-3,.,TRBD2,TRBV7-2,TGTGCCAGCAGCTTAGCGTTCACCAGCGGGGCTTTCACAGATACGCAGTATTTT,CASSLAFTSGAFTDTQYF
TRBJ2-7,.,.,TRBV5-1,TGCGCCAGCAGGACTACGGGGGAATTTATCTACGAGCAGTACTTC,CASRTTGEFIYEQYF
TRBJ1-2,.,.,TRBV28,TGTGCCAGCTCGGAGGGCTCTAACTATGGCTACACCTTC,CASSEGSNYGYTF
TRBJ2-7,.,.,TRBV6-5,TGTGCCAGCAGTTACTCTTCAGGGTCGGGCGAGCAGTACTTC,CASSYSSGSGEQYF
TRBJ2-2,.,.,TRBV21-1,TGTGCCAGCAGCAAGCCCGCCAGGGGCAACACCGGGGAGCTGTTTTTT,CASSKPARGNTGELFF
TRBJ2-2,few,TRBD1,TRBV6-6,TGTGCCAGCAGTTACCGACAGGGAATCACCGGGGAGCTGTTTTTT,CASSYRQGITGELFF
TRBJ2-2,.,TRBD1,TRBV13,TGTGCCAGCAGTCCGGACAGGGGGCAAATGGGCACCGGGGAGCTGTTTTTT,CASSPDRGQMGTGELFF
TRBJ1-2,.,.,TRBV29-1,TGCAGCGTCAGACAGAGAGGCTATGGCTACACCTTC,CSVRQRGYGYTF